These 4 T cell receptor beta chains were sequenced from one sample in a study of T cells in women clearing cervical HPV infection. The data were produced by immunoSEQ multiplex PCR, yet TCRdb's version contains in-frame clones alone and is incomplete. The sample includes 20,000 to 25,000 clones. The sequencing input was blood buffy coat. These receptors came from a woman between 18 and 70 years old with a cervical HPV16 infection that either progressed to CIN3+ or cleared (not recorded which).

Concerning this clone: The read ends 3 residues before the CDR3 terminus; that terminus is restored from the germline J gene. J is TRBJ2-3 and V is TRBV20-1; 7 bases fit TRBD2. The CDR3 runs to 13 residues. Germline assignment: CDR1 DFQATT and CDR2 SNEGSKA (reference sequence). J was trimmed by 6 bases and V by 2 bases; bases with no gene match: 5. Partial CDR3 DNA: TGCAGTGCTAGACTCGCGGGAGCCGATACG. Translated, it gives CSARLAGADT. The full CDR3 protein reads CSARLAGADTQYF.

On this clone itself: The read halts 3 residues ahead of the CDR3 end, with the missing end drawn from the germline J gene. The chain joins TRBV6-1 to TRBJ1-5; tentative D call: TRBD1 (5 bases). Trimming cost V 2 bases and J 0 bases, with 17 bases left between them. Germline values: CDR1 MNHNS, CDR2 SASEGT. This CDR3 comprises 18 residues. The CDR3 sequence is CASSELGLIWDSNQPQHF. The covered CDR3 bases are TGTGCCAGCAGTGAACTGGGACTTATCTGGGATAGCAATCAGCCC.

As for this clone: The read ends 3 residues early relative to the CDR3; the germline J gene fills the gap. This rearrangement joins TRBV20-1 to TRBJ2-7, with 10 bases fitting TRBD1. With 5 bases clipped from V and 6 bases from J, the junction kept 7 bases outside the gene matches. Germline CDR1 DFQATT, CDR2 SNEGSKA (reference sequence). The CDR3 is 13 amino acids. The CDR3 DNA, read in part, is TGCAGTGCTTCTGACAGGGGGCAAGGCGAG. This codes for CSASDRGQGE. The entire CDR3 is CSASDRGQGEQYF.

A word on this clone: The sequenced fragment ends 3 residues before the CDR3 boundary, so the rest is inferred from the germline J gene. The chain joins TRBV19 to TRBJ1-1; 8 nucleotides line up with TRBD1. Germline CDR1 and CDR2: LNHDA and SQIVND (reference sequence). The CDR3 runs to 15 residues. V gave up 9 bases and J gave up 1 base; unmatched junction bases: 10. CDR3 loop: CASSSGGFGNTEAFF. The sequenced CDR3 bases are TGTGCCAGCTCCTCAGGGGGCTTTGGGAACACTGAA. Combining the CDR3 with reference TRBV19 and TRBJ1-1 gives the whole variable domain DGGITQSPKYLFRKEGQNVTLSCEQNLNHDAMYWYRQDPGQGLRLIYYSQIVNDFQKGDIAEGYSVSREKKESFPLTVTSAQKNPTAFYLCASSSGGFGNTEAFFGQGTRLTVV.